The rows below give T cell receptor beta chains drawn from one sample of a study of blood T cells in healthy people across ages. MiXCR, applied by TCRdb to the 5' RACE reads, yields one record per CDR3 protein. The sample holds around 800,000 distinct CDR3 sequences; around 62% are singletons and the top ten take around a quarter. The sample was blood. These receptor sequences come from a man aged 25 to 40 in good health. The CDR3 runs from the conserved cysteine through the conserved F or W. Expanded clones are given a class, and other clones once, few, many or no size at all.

v_call	clone_size	cdr3_aa
TRBV20-1	.	CSARGGQGAYEQYF
TRBV24-1	few	CATSDWGRTGGSGIQYF
TRBV20-1	.	CSARAQLYEQYF
TRBV6-5	.	CASSPEREWAYEQYF
TRBV9	.	CASSRTSATDTQYF
TRBV7-2	.	CASSPLAGGRYEQYF
TRBV7-6	.	CASSVDRRGDTQYF
TRBV5-1	.	CASSSVSSYNEQFF
TRBV5-5	.	CASSLSLARSQETQYF
TRBV7-3	.	CASSLGGDNYNEQFF
TRBV3-1	.	CASSQDLQQANYGYTF
TRBV4-3	.	CASSQDPGKETQYF
TRBV6-1	once	CASSEGGRYGYTF
TRBV7-2	.	CASSLARGRGETQYF
TRBV15	.	CATSSPDTDTQYF
TRBV20-1	few	CSARDLMGSTYNSPLHF
TRBV20-1	.	CSVPGTGRFQETQYF
TRBV6-2/TRBV6-3	.	CASKGTGREQYF
TRBV9	.	CASSAAGTSYEQYF
TRBV12-3/TRBV12-4	.	CASSFQRGENIQYF
TRBV2	.	CASSGPSGGYNEQFF
TRBV6-2/TRBV6-3	once	CASSYTQEAYEQYF
TRBV6-6	.	CASRPTSENSPLHF
TRBV20-1	.	CSAPKTGPAYEQYF
TRBV6-1	.	CASSQPGLAGVDSYEQYF
TRBV29-1	.	CSVYGSTSLQFF
TRBV6-2/TRBV6-3	.	CASSQPEAGAFVKQFF
TRBV29-1	.	CSLRGGRSNDQFF
TRBV4-3	few	CASGIRPNYGYTF
TRBV12-3/TRBV12-4	many	CASRSGEGEKLFF
TRBV30	once	CAWTFWGSSYSEQFF
TRBV14	.	CASSQRTGEQYF
TRBV6-1	.	CASTGNGGQYQPQHF
TRBV12-3/TRBV12-4	.	CASSSDTYTGELFF
TRBV20-1	.	CSAREGTGADTQYF
TRBV11-1	.	CASSLRKGAPNEKLFF
TRBV10-3	few	CAISDIGGQDGYTF
TRBV5-1	few	CASSLDGGDSYNEQFF
TRBV4-3	.	CASSQDPRSSGNNEQFF
TRBV5-1	.	CASSDGTVYGYTF
TRBV6-2/TRBV6-3	few	CASTSPAGSYEQYF
TRBV18	.	CASSPASVNYGYTF
TRBV4-3	.	CASSRGTGGFDEQYF
TRBV6-1	.	CASLRGSGANVLTF
TRBV28	.	CASSSGQFDEKLFF
TRBV5-1	.	CASSSDGRNTEAFF
TRBV6-1	few	CASSPTTPGGGIYEQYF
TRBV12-3/TRBV12-4	once	CASSLNRGQETQFF
TRBV7-9	.	CVSSALTPWGYTF
TRBV4-3	.	CASSQEVRGRPAYEQYF
TRBV30	.	CASTMGVWETQYF
TRBV7-2	few	CASSRSATEQYF
TRBV2	.	CASSISSTEETQYF